These 10 T cell receptor beta chains were all obtained from the same sample, sequenced in a study of cytomegalovirus exposure and HLA in healthy donors (dated by TCRdb to about 2017). Libraries were prepared through the immunoSEQ multiplex PCR assay. For the multiplex PCR, a mixture combining 60 forward primers for TCR Vbeta segments and 13 reverse primers for TCR Jbeta segments was used. The table comes from immuneACCESS by way of TCRdb, which keeps in-frame sequences with V and J called. Part of the clones is missing from these tables; in studies checked, under half for an unresolved V gene and the rest for unknown reasons. This sample gives roughly 200,000 clones in total; around 78% of them show up just once. The ten biggest clones cover 1.9% of the sample. Sequenced: PBMCs. The receptors derive from a man aged 30 to 39 in good health and CMV-seronegative.

This chain uses TRBV4-1 with TRBJ1-1, with D unresolved. CDR1 and CDR2 (germline): MGHRA, YSYEKL. Trimming removed 3 bases from V and 2 bases from J, with 10 bases in between. CDR3 length: 14 residues. CDR3 amino acids: CASSHPASNTEAFF. In DNA, the CDR3 is TGCGCCAGCAGCCATCCTGCCAGTAACACTGAAGCTTTCTTT.

The CDR3: CSAVQGEGYTF. DNA for the CDR3: TGCAGCGCCGTACAGGGAGAAGGCTACACCTTC. The rearrangement uses TRBV29-1 and TRBJ1-2; possibly TRBD1 for D (6 bases). V was shortened by 7 bases and J by 8 bases, with 14 bases between the two germline ends. The CDR3 runs to 11 residues. Germline V gene data show CDR1 as SQVTM and CDR2 as ANQGSEA.

Only a few counts were recorded for this clone. This sequence joins TRBV29-1 and TRBJ2-7; the D gene is possibly TRBD2 (5 bases). V gave up 7 bases and J gave up 0 bases, with 16 bases separating them. This CDR3 comprises 14 residues. The germline gives CDR1 SQVTM, CDR2 ANQGSEA. CDR3 bases: TGCAGCGACCCTGGACTGCTGAGCTCCTACGAGCAGTACTTC. It translates to CSDPGLLSSYEQYF.

The genes are TRBV19 and TRBJ1-2; D is undetermined. Germline V lookup: CDR1 LNHDA, CDR2 SQIVND (reference sequence). The CDR3 has 12 residues. V gave up 6 bases and J gave up 4 bases, with 9 bases separating them. For the CDR3, the DNA is TGTGCCAGTAGCTACAGTGTCTATGGCTACACCTTC. The encoded protein is CASSYSVYGYTF.

This clone was seen only a few times. The chain joins TRBV19 to TRBJ2-2, with 8 bases fitting TRBD2. Losses at the gene ends were 7 bases for V and 0 bases for J; bases not matched to a gene: 4. From germline, CDR1 is LNHDA and CDR2 SQIVND (reference sequence). The CDR3 is 15 amino acids. The CDR3 here is CASKIAGPNTGELFF. The CDR3 coding sequence is TGTGCCAGTAAAATAGCGGGGCCGAACACCGGGGAGCTGTTTTTT.

To note about this clone: Its ends do not fully match the called genes, so a read error is possible. The genes are TRBV7-7 and TRBJ1-3; D unclear. The germline V gene encodes CDR1 SSHAT and CDR2 FNYEAQ (reference sequence). The CDR3 consists of 15 residues. CDR3 DNA: TGTGCTAGCAGCTTGGGCCTCGACTCTGGAAACACCATATATTTT. This sequence encodes CASSLGLDSGNTIYF.

The chain is built from TRBV5-1 and TRBJ2-5; D gene ambiguous. The V end was cut by 2 bases, the J end by 1 base, with 6 bases between. The CDR3 consists of 13 residues. CDR1 and CDR2 from the germline V gene are SGHRS and YFSETQ. The CDR3 spells CASSFQLQETQYF. CDR3 DNA: TGCGCCAGCAGCTTTCAACTCCAAGAGACCCAGTACTTC.

V usage is TRBV5-6 and J usage is TRBJ1-3; 7 nucleotides line up with TRBD1. V lost 4 bases, J lost 0 bases, and 7 bases stayed unmatched. This CDR3 has 16 amino acids. Germline V CDR1 and CDR2: SGHDT, YYEEEE. Here the CDR3 DNA reads TGTGCCAGCAGCCCCTTACAGGGGAACTCTGGAAACACCATATATTTT. Its translation is CASSPLQGNSGNTIYF.

The chain has TRBV18 and TRBJ2-1; D may be TRBD2 (5 bases). Per the germline V gene, CDR1 is KGHSH and CDR2 is LQKENI. V lost 2 bases and J lost 5, with 10 bases in between. The CDR3 runs 14 residues. This CDR3 reads CASSPTGSDNEQFF. DNA for the CDR3: TGTGCCAGCTCACCAACGGGGAGCGACAATGAGCAGTTCTTC.

The CDR3 spells CASMDWSSYEQYF. The CDR3 DNA reads as TGTGCCAGCATGGACTGGAGCTCCTACGAGCAGTACTTC. The rearrangement uses TRBV6-1 and TRBJ2-5; possibly TRBD2 for D (5 bases). The better agreement between TRBJ2-7 and the DNA end casts doubt on the J call. Looked up from germline, CDR1 is MNHNS and CDR2 is SASEGT. The CDR3 loop spans 13 amino acids.